This is a list of T cell receptor beta chains from one sample in a study of T cells in Graves' hyperthyroidism and ophthalmopathy. TCRdb called the multiplex PCR reads again in MiXCR, with one record for every CDR3 protein. The sample includes about 420,000 distinct CDR3 sequences, around 16% of them seen just once. What was sequenced was blood. All receptors derive from a woman younger than 35 with Graves' hyperthyroidism. Both conserved end residues are part of each CDR3. The order of the fields is CDR3 DNA, CDR3 protein, J gene, D gene, V gene, clone size. D genes are given only for firm matches. Some rows have no size entry. The others give once, few or many, or a class for an expanded clone.

CDR3 DNA: TGTGCCAGCAGTTACTCGAGTGGGGCGGAAGAGACCCAGTACTTC; CDR3 protein: CASSYSSGAEETQYF; J gene: TRBJ2-5; D gene: NA; V gene: TRBV6-5; clone size: many
CDR3 DNA: TGTGCCAGCAGCCTCATGGGAGGGATGTCTGGGGGCTACACCTTC; CDR3 protein: CASSLMGGMSGGYTF; J gene: TRBJ1-2; D gene: NA; V gene: TRBV28; clone size: many
CDR3 DNA: TGTGCCAGCTCACCACCGGTCCTCACAGATACGCAGTATTTT; CDR3 protein: CASSPPVLTDTQYF; J gene: TRBJ2-3; D gene: NA; V gene: TRBV18; clone size: many
CDR3 DNA: TGTGCCAGCAGCGACGGACAGGGGGCGGTCTACGAGCAGTACTTC; CDR3 protein: CASSDGQGAVYEQYF; J gene: TRBJ2-7; D gene: TRBD1; V gene: TRBV5-8; clone size: many
CDR3 DNA: TGTGCCAACTCCCCTCCGTCAGCGGGGGGCCAAGAGACCCAGTACTTC; CDR3 protein: CANSPPSAGGQETQYF; J gene: TRBJ2-5; D gene: TRBD2; V gene: TRBV18; clone size: few
CDR3 DNA: TGTGCCAGCACCATAGGGACAGGGGGCAGGGAGACCCAGTACTTC; CDR3 protein: CASTIGTGGRETQYF; J gene: TRBJ2-5; D gene: TRBD1; V gene: TRBV28; clone size: many
CDR3 DNA: TGTGCCAGCAGTTACCGAGGGGGCGGTTGGCCCCCACAGGGTTACGAGCAGTACTTC; CDR3 protein: CASSYRGGGWPPQGYEQYF; J gene: TRBJ2-7; D gene: TRBD1; V gene: TRBV6-6; clone size: few
CDR3 DNA: TGTGCCAGCAGCTTTACTCCCGACCCCAATGAGCAGTTCTTC; CDR3 protein: CASSFTPDPNEQFF; J gene: TRBJ2-1; D gene: NA; V gene: TRBV5-8; clone size: NA
CDR3 DNA: TGTGCCAGCCGAAAACCGGAAGTCCGCTCTGGGGCCAACGTCCTGACTTTC; CDR3 protein: CASRKPEVRSGANVLTF; J gene: TRBJ2-6; D gene: NA; V gene: TRBV11-2; clone size: once
CDR3 DNA: TGCGCCAGCAGCTGGCGGGGTGGACTCTTTAACTACGAGCAGTACTTC; CDR3 protein: CASSWRGGLFNYEQYF; J gene: TRBJ2-7; D gene: NA; V gene: TRBV5-1; clone size: few
CDR3 DNA: TGTGCCAGCAGCTTAAGGGACAGAAATTCACCCCTCCACTTT; CDR3 protein: CASSLRDRNSPLHF; J gene: TRBJ1-6; D gene: TRBD1; V gene: TRBV7-2; clone size: many
CDR3 DNA: TGTGCCAGCAGCTCCAGGACTGGATACAATGAGCAGTTCTTC; CDR3 protein: CASSSRTGYNEQFF; J gene: TRBJ2-1; D gene: NA; V gene: TRBV7-3; clone size: NA
CDR3 DNA: TGTGCCAGCAGCCAACACGTCCCTAACTATGGCTACACCTTC; CDR3 protein: CASSQHVPNYGYTF; J gene: TRBJ1-2; D gene: NA; V gene: TRBV3-1; clone size: many
CDR3 DNA: TGCGCCAGCACCGGGACAGGGGACTCGGGAGGGGCCTACAATGAGCAGTTCTTC; CDR3 protein: CASTGTGDSGGAYNEQFF; J gene: TRBJ2-1; D gene: TRBD1; V gene: TRBV5-1; clone size: many
CDR3 DNA: TGTGCCAGCAGTGACGGGAGGGCCACCGGGGAGCTGTTTTTT; CDR3 protein: CASSDGRATGELFF; J gene: TRBJ2-2; D gene: TRBD2; V gene: TRBV6-4; clone size: many
CDR3 DNA: TGCAGTGCTAGGCACAGGGGGCGACGGGAGACCCAGTACTTC; CDR3 protein: CSARHRGRRETQYF; J gene: TRBJ2-5; D gene: TRBD1; V gene: TRBV20-1; clone size: many
CDR3 DNA: TGTGCCAGCAGCCAGCAAGGTATTGAAGCTTTCTTT; CDR3 protein: CASSQQGIEAFF; J gene: TRBJ1-1; D gene: NA; V gene: TRBV11-2; clone size: NA
CDR3 DNA: TGTGCCAGCAGTTTACCAGCGTTTGGAAACACCATATATTTT; CDR3 protein: CASSLPAFGNTIYF; J gene: TRBJ1-3; D gene: NA; V gene: TRBV28; clone size: many
CDR3 DNA: TGTGCTAGTGGCCCAGAATTCCAAAGGGAGCTGTTTTTT; CDR3 protein: CASGPEFQRELFF; J gene: TRBJ2-2; D gene: NA; V gene: TRBV12-5; clone size: NA
CDR3 DNA: TGCGCCAGCAGCCAAGGATCTGCCTACACCAAAAACATTCAGTACTTC; CDR3 protein: CASSQGSAYTKNIQYF; J gene: TRBJ2-4; D gene: NA; V gene: TRBV4-1; clone size: NA
CDR3 DNA: TGTGCCAGCAGTGAGGAAGATGGCAGCAATCAGCCCCAGCATTTT; CDR3 protein: CASSEEDGSNQPQHF; J gene: TRBJ1-5; D gene: NA; V gene: TRBV2; clone size: many
CDR3 DNA: TGTGCCAGCAGCTTAAGTGCACTGTTTAGCACAGATACGCAGTATTTT; CDR3 protein: CASSLSALFSTDTQYF; J gene: TRBJ2-3; D gene: NA; V gene: TRBV7-3; clone size: many
CDR3 DNA: TGTGCCAGCAGCCGGGGCACCCAAGAGACCCAGTACTTC; CDR3 protein: CASSRGTQETQYF; J gene: TRBJ2-5; D gene: NA; V gene: TRBV7-3; clone size: many
CDR3 DNA: TGTGCCAGCAGCTCCAACGGGGACTTGAACACCGGGGAGCTGTTTTTT; CDR3 protein: CASSSNGDLNTGELFF; J gene: TRBJ2-2; D gene: NA; V gene: TRBV13; clone size: NA
CDR3 DNA: TGTGCCTGGAGTGACTGGGGGACCTACGAGCAGTACTTC; CDR3 protein: CAWSDWGTYEQYF; J gene: TRBJ2-7; D gene: NA; V gene: TRBV30; clone size: once
CDR3 DNA: TGTGCCAGCAGCTTAGCCCGGTCCTGGGGCAATGAGCAGTTCTTC; CDR3 protein: CASSLARSWGNEQFF; J gene: TRBJ2-1; D gene: NA; V gene: TRBV7-8; clone size: many
CDR3 DNA: TGTGCCAGTAGTATAGAACTGAGGAGCACAGATACGCAGTATTTT; CDR3 protein: CASSIELRSTDTQYF; J gene: TRBJ2-3; D gene: NA; V gene: TRBV19; clone size: NA
CDR3 DNA: TGTGCCAGCAGTTTGTTTCTGAGCAATCAGCCCCAGCATTTT; CDR3 protein: CASSLFLSNQPQHF; J gene: TRBJ1-5; D gene: NA; V gene: TRBV12-3/TRBV12-4; clone size: many
CDR3 DNA: TGTGCCAGCCCTCCGCGGGAGCCAAAGCAAGATACGCAGTATTTT; CDR3 protein: CASPPREPKQDTQYF; J gene: TRBJ2-3; D gene: TRBD2; V gene: TRBV6-1; clone size: many
CDR3 DNA: TGCAGTGCTAGAGATCGAAGGGGATCCCAAGAGGCCCAGTACTTC; CDR3 protein: CSARDRRGSQEAQYF; J gene: TRBJ2-5; D gene: NA; V gene: TRBV20-1; clone size: few
CDR3 DNA: TGTGCCAGCAGTTACTCGGCTAGCTACGAGCAGTACTTC; CDR3 protein: CASSYSASYEQYF; J gene: TRBJ2-7; D gene: NA; V gene: TRBV6-5; clone size: many
CDR3 DNA: TGCAGTGCCCAGACAGGAACTAACTATGGCTACACCTTC; CDR3 protein: CSAQTGTNYGYTF; J gene: TRBJ1-2; D gene: NA; V gene: TRBV20-1; clone size: NA
CDR3 DNA: TGCAGTGCTAGGCCGGGACAGCAATACGAGCAGTACTTC; CDR3 protein: CSARPGQQYEQYF; J gene: TRBJ2-7; D gene: TRBD1; V gene: TRBV20-1; clone size: many